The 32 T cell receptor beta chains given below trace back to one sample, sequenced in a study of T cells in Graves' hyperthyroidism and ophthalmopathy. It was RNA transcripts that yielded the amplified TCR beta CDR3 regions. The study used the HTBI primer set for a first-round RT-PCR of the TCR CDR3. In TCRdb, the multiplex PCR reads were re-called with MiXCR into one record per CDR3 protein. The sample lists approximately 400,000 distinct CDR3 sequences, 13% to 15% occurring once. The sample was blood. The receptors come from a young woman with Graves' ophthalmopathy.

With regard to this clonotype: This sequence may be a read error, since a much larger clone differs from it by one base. This chain's CDR3 is CAWSPRRGGHGYTF. The CDR3 DNA is TGTGCCTGGAGCCCCCGTAGAGGGGGCCATGGCTACACCTTC. This rearrangement joins TRBV30 to TRBJ1-2; 7 bases are shared with TRBD1. Germline trimming cut 3 bases from V and 6 bases from J; bases unmatched to any gene: 10. Per the germline V gene, CDR1 is GTSNPN and CDR2 is SVGIG (reference sequence). The CDR3 totals 14 residues.

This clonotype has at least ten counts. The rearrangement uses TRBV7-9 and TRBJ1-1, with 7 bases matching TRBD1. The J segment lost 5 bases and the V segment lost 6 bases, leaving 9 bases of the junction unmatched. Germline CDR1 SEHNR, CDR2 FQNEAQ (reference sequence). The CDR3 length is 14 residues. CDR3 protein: CASRSGGERTEAFF. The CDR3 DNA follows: TGTGCCAGCAGGTCAGGGGGTGAAAGGACTGAAGCTTTCTTT.

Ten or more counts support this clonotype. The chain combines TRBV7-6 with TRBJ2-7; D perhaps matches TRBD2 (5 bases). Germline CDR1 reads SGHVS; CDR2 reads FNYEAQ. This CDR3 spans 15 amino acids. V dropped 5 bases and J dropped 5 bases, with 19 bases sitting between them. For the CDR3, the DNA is TGTGCCAGCAGCCTCTCCGGGGTAGAAACTGACGAGCAGTACTTC. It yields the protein CASSLSGVETDEQYF.

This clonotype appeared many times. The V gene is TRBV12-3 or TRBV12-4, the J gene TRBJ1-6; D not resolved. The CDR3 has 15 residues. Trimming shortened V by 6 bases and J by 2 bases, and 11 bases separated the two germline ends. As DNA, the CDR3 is TGTGCCAGCAGGCGCAGTAGCCCCTATAATTCACCCCTCCACTTT. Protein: CASRRSSPYNSPLHF.

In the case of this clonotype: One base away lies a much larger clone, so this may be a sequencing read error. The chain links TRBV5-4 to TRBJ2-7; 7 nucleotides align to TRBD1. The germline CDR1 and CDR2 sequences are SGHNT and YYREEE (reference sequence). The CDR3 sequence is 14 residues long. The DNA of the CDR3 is TGTGCCAGCAGCTTGGACACAGGGGCGGACGAGCAGTGCTTC. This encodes CASSLDTGADEQCF.

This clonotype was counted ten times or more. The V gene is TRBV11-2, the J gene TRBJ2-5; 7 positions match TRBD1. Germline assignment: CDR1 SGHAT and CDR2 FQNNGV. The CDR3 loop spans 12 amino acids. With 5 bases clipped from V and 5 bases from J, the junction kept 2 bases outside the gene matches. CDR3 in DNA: TGTGCCAGCAGCGCAGGGGGTGAGACCCAGTACTTC. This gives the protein CASSAGGETQYF. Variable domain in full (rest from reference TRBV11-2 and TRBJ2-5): EAGVAQSPRYKIIEKRQSVAFWCNPISGHATLYWYQQILGQGPKLLIQFQNNGVVDDSQLPKDRFSAERLKGVDSTLKIQPAKLEDSAVYLCASSAGGETQYFGPGTRLLVL.

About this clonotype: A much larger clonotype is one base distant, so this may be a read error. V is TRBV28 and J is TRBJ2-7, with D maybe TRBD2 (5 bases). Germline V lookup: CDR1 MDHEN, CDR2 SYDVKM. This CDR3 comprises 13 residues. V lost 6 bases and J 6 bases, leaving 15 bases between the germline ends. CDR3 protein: CASSTRVTVEQYF. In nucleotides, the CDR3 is TGTGCCAGCAGCACGCGGGTAACGGTCGAGCAGTACTTC.

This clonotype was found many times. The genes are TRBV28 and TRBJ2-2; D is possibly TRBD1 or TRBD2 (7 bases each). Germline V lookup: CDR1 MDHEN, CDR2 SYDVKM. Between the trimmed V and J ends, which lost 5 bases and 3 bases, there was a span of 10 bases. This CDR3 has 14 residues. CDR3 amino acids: CASSPGGDTGELFF. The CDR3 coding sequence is TGTGCCAGCAGTCCAGGGGGGGACACCGGGGAGCTGTTTTTT.

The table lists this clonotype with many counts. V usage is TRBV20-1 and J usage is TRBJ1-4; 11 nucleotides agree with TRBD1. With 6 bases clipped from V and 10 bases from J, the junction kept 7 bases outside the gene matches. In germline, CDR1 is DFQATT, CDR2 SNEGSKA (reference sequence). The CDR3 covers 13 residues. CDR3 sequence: CSAQDRGLGKLFF. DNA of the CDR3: TGCAGTGCACAGGACAGGGGGCTCGGAAAACTGTTTTTT.

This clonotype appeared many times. CDR3 sequence: CASSTKGGRVVDTQYF. The CDR3 DNA reads as TGTGCCAGCAGTACAAAGGGGGGGCGGGTCGTGGATACGCAGTATTTT. The chain is built from TRBV27 and TRBJ2-3; the D gene is possibly TRBD2 (7 bases). Trimming shortened V by 5 bases and J by 6 bases, and 21 bases separated the two germline ends. CDR1 is MNHEY and CDR2 is SMNVEV in the germline V gene (reference sequence). This CDR3 is 16 amino acids long.

Here the CDR3 reads CASSPRLAGGHPVRETQYF. For the CDR3, the DNA is TGTGCCAGCAGCCCTAGACTAGCGGGGGGCCACCCGGTGCGAGAGACCCAGTACTTC. This sequence joins TRBV7-2 and TRBJ2-5; the match to TRBD2 covers 13 bases. J gave up 4 bases and V 5 bases, and 16 bases lay outside the gene matches. The CDR3 is made up of 19 amino acids. Germline-derived CDR1 and CDR2 are SGHTA and FQGNSA.

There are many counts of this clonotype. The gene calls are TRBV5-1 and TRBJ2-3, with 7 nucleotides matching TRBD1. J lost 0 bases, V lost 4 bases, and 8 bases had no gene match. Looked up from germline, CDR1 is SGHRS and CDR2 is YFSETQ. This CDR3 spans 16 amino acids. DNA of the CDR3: TGCGCCAGCAGCAAGGGACAGCCAGCAAGCACAGATACGCAGTATTTT. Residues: CASSKGQPASTDTQYF.

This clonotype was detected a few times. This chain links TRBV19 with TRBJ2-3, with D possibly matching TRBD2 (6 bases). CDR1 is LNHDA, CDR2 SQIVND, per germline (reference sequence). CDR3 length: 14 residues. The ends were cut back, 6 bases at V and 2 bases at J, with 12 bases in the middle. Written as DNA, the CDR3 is TGTGCCAGTAGATTAGGCGGGGTCACAGATACGCAGTATTTT. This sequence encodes CASRLGGVTDTQYF.

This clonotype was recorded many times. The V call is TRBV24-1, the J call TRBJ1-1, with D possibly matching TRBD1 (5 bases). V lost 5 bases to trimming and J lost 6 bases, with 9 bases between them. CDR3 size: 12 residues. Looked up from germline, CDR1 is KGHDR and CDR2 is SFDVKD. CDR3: CATSGRGAEAFF. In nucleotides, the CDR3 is TGTGCCACCAGTGGTCGGGGCGCTGAAGCTTTCTTT.

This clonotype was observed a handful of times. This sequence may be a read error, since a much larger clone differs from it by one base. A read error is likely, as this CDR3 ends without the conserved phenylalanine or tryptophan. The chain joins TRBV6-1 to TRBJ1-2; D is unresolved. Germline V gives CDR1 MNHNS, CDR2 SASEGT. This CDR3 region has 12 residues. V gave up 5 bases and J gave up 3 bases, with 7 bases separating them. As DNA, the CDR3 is TGTGCCAGCAGTCTCGGGGACTATGGCTACACCCTC. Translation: CASSLGDYGYTL.

CDR3 loop: CASSQDLPSNSRGVYF. CDR3 DNA sequence: TGCGCCAGCAGCCAAGATCTCCCCTCCAATAGCCGTGGGGTGTACTTC. The rearrangement links TRBV4-1 to TRBJ2-5; unclear D gene. The CDR3 consists of 16 residues. With 0 bases removed from V and 13 bases from J, the gap between germline ends came to 24 bases. Germline CDR1 and CDR2: MGHRA and YSYEKL.

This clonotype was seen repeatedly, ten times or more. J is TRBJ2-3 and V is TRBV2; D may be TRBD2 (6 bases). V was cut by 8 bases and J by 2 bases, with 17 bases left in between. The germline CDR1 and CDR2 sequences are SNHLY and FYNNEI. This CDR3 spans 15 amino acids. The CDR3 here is CASLSWRGNTDTQYF. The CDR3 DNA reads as TGTGCCAGCCTAAGTTGGCGGGGTAACACAGATACGCAGTATTTT.

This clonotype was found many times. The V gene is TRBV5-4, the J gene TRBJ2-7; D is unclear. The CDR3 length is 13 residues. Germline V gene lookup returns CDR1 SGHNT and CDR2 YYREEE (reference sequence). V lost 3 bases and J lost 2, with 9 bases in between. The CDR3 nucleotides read TGTGCCAGCAGCTCCGACCCGACCTACGAGCAGTACTTC. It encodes CASSSDPTYEQYF. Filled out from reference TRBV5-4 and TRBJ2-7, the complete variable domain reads ETGVTQSPTHLIKTRGQQVTLRCSSQSGHNTVSWYQQALGQGPQFIFQYYREEENGRGNFPPRFSGLQFPNYSSELNVNALELDDSALYLCASSSDPTYEQYFGPGTRLTVT.

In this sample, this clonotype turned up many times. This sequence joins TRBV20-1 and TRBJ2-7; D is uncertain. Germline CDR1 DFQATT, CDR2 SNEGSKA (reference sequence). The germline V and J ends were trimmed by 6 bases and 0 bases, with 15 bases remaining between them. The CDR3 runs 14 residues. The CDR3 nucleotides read TGCAGTGCCCGCCGACCAGAAAGCTCCTACGAGCAGTACTTC. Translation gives CSARRPESSYEQYF.

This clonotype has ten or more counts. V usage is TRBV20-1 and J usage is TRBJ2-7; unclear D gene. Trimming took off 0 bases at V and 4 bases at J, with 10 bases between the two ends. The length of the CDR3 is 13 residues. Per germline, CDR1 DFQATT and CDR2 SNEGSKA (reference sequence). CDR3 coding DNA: TGCAGTGCTAGAGATCGGCAGGATTACGAGCAGTACTTC. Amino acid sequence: CSARDRQDYEQYF.

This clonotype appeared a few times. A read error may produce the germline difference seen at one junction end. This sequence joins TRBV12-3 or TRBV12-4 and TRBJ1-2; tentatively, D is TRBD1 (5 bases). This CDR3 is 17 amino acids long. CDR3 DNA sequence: TGTGCCAGCAGCCCGATCCGGAGGACATTTTTCCTCTATGGCCACACCTTC. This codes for CASSPIRRTFFLYGHTF.

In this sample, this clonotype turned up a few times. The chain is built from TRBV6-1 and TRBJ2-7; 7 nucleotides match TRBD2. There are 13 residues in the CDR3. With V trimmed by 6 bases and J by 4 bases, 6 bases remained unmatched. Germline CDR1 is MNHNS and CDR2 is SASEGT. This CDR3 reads CASRTSGAYEQYF. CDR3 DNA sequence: TGTGCCAGCAGAACCAGCGGGGCTTACGAGCAGTACTTC.

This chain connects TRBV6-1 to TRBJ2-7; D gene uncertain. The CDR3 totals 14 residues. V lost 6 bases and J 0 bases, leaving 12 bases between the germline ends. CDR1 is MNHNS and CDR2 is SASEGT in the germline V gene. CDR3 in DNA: TGTGCCAGCAGGGCGACGCTGAGCTCCTACGAGCAGTACTTC. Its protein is CASRATLSSYEQYF.

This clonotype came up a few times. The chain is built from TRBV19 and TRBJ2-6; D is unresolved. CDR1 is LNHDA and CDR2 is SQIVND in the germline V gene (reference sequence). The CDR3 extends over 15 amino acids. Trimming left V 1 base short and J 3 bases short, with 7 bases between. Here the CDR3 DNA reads TGTGCCAGTAGTATAGGACTGGATGGGGCCAACGTCCTGACTTTC. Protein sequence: CASSIGLDGANVLTF. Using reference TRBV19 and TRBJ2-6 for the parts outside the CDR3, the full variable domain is DGGITQSPKYLFRKEGQNVTLSCEQNLNHDAMYWYRQDPGQGLRLIYYSQIVNDFQKGDIAEGYSVSREKKESFPLTVTSAQKNPTAFYLCASSIGLDGANVLTFGAGSRLTVL.

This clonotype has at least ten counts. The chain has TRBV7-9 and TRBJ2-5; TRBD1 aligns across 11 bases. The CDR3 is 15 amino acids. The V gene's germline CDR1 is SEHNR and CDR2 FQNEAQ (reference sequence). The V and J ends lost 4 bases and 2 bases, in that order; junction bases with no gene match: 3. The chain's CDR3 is CASSSGQGVQETQYF. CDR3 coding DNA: TGTGCCAGCAGCTCGGGACAGGGGGTTCAAGAGACCCAGTACTTC.

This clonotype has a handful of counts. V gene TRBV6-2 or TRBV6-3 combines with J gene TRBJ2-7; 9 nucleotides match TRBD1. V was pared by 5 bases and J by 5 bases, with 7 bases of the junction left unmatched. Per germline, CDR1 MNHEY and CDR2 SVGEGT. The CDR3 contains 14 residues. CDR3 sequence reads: CASSPGQGYDEQYF. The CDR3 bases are TGTGCCAGCAGTCCGGGACAGGGCTATGACGAGCAGTACTTC.

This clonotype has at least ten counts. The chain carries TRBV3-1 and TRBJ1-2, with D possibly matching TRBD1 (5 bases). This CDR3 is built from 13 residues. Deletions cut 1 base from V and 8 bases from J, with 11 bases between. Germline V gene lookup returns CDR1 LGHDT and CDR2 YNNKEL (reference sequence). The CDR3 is CASSQAAGDGYTF. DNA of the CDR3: TGTGCCAGCAGCCAAGCTGCGGGGGACGGCTACACCTTC.

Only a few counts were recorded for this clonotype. In DNA, the CDR3 is TGCAGCGTTGGTGGGGTGCCGACAGGTGAAAAACTGTTTTTT. Its translation is CSVGGVPTGEKLFF. The rearrangement uses TRBV29-1 and TRBJ1-4; tentative D call: TRBD1 (6 bases). CDR1 SQVTM and CDR2 ANQGSEA come from the germline V gene. Trimming took 4 bases from V and 7 from J, leaving 16 bases between them. CDR3 length: 14 amino acids.

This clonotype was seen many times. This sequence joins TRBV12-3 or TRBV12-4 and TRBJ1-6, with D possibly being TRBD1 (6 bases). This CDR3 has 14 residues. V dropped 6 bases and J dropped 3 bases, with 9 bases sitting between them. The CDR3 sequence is CASSRGGYNSPLHF. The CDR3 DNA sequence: TGTGCCAGCAGCAGAGGGGGCTATAATTCACCCCTCCACTTT.

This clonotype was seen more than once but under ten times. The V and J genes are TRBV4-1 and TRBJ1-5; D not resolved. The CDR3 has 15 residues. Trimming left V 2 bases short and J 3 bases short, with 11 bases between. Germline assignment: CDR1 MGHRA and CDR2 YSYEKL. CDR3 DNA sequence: TGCGCCAGCAGCCAATTATTGGCTAACAATCAGCCCCAGCATTTT. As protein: CASSQLLANNQPQHF.

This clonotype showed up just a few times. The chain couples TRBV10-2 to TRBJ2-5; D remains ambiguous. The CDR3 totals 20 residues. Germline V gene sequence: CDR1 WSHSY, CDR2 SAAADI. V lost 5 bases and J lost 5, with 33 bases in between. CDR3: CASSPYLSRPGENPGETQYF. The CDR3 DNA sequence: TGCGCCAGCAGTCCTTACCTCTCCCGACCGGGCGAAAATCCTGGGGAGACCCAGTACTTC.

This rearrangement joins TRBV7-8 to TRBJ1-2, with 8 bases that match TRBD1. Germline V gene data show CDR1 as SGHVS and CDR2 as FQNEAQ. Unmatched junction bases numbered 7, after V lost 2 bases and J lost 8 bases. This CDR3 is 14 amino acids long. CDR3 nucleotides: TGTGCCAGCAGCTTACAACGGACAGGGCGCGGCTACACCTTC. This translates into CASSLQRTGRGYTF.